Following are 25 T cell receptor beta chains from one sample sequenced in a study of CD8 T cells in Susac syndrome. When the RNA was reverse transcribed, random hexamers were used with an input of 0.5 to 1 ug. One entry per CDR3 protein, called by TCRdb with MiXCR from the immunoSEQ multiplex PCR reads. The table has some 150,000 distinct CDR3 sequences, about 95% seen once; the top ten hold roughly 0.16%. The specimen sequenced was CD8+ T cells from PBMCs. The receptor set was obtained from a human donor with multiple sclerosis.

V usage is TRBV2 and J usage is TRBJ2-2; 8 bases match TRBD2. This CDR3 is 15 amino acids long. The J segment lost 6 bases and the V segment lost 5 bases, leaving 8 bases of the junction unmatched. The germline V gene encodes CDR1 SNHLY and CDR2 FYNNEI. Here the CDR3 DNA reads TGTGCCAGCAGTAGATACGGGGGGGCAGCCGGGGAGCTGTTTTTT. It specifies CASSRYGGAAGELFF.

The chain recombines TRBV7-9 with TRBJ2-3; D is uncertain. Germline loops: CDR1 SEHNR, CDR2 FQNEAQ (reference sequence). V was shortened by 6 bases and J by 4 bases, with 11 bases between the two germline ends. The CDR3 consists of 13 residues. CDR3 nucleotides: TGTGCCAGCAGTACCGGGTCGCCAGATACGCAGTATTTT. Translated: CASSTGSPDTQYF.

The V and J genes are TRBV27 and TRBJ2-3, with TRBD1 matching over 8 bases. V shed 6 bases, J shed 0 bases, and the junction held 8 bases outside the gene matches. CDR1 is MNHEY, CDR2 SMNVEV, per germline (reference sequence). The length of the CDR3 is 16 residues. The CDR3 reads CASRAGGIGSTDTQYF. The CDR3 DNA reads TGTGCCAGCAGGGCAGGGGGCATCGGTAGCACAGATACGCAGTATTTT.

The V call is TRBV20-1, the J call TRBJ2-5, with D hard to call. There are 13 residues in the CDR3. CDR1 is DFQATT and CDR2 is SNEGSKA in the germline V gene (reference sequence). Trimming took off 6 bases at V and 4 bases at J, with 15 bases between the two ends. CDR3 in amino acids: CSAIPALSETQYF. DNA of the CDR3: TGCAGTGCCATTCCTGCTTTATCAGAGACCCAGTACTTC.

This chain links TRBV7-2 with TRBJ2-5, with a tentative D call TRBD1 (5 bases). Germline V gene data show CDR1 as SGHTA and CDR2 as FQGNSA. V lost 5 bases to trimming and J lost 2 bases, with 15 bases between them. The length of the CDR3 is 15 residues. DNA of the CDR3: TGTGCCAGCAGCCCCCCGTTGACAGAGCAAGAGACCCAGTACTTC. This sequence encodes CASSPPLTEQETQYF.

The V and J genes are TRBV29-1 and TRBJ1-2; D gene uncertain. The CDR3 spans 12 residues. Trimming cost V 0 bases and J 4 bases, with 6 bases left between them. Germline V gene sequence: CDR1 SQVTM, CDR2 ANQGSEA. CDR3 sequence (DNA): TGCAGCGTTGAAGAGAACACCTATGGCTACACCTTC. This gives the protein CSVEENTYGYTF.

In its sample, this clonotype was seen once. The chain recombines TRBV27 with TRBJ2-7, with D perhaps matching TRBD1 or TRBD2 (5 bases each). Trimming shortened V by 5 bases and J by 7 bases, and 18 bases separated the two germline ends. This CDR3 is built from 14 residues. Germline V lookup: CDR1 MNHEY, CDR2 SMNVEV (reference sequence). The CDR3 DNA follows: TGTGCCAGCAGTCCCGGCTTGGGGACCAGAGAGCAGTACTTC. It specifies CASSPGLGTREQYF.

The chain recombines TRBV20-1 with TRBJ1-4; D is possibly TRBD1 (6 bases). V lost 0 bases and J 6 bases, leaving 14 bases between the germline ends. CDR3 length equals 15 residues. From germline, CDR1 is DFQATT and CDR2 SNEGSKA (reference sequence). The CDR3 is CSARDLGDIDEKLFF. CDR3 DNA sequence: TGCAGTGCTAGAGATCTTGGGGACATCGATGAAAAACTGTTTTTT.

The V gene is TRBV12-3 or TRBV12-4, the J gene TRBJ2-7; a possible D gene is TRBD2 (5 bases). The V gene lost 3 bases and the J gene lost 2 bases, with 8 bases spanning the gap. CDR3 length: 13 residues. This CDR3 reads CASSFGGTYEQYV. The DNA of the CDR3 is TGTGCCAGCAGTTTTGGAGGAACCTACGAGCAGTACGTC.

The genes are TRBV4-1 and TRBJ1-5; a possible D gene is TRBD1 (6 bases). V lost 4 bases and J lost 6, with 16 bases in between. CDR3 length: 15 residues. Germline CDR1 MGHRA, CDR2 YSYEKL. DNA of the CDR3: TGCGCCAGCAGCCCAGGGGACGGGGTTTTTCAGCCCCAGCATTTT. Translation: CASSPGDGVFQPQHF.

CDR3 in DNA: TGTGCCAGCAGTCCCGCTGCCTCCTACGAGCAGTACGTC. Its translation is CASSPAASYEQYV. The chain couples TRBV7-9 to TRBJ2-7, with D uncertain. The CDR3 consists of 13 residues. Trimming took off 6 bases at V and 0 bases at J, with 9 bases between the two ends. CDR1 is SEHNR, CDR2 FQNEAQ, per germline (reference sequence).

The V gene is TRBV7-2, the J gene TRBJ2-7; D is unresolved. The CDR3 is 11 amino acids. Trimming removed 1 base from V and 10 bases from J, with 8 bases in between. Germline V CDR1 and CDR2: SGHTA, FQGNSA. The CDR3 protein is CASSLEVEQYF. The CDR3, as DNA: TGTGCCAGCAGCTTAGAGGTCGAACAGTACTTC.

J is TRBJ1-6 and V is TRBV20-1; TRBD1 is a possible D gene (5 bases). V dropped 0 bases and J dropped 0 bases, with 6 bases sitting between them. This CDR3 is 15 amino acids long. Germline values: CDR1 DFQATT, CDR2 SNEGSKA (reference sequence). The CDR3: CSARETVSYNSPLHF. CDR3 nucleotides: TGCAGTGCTAGAGAGACAGTCTCCTATAATTCACCCCTCCACTTT.

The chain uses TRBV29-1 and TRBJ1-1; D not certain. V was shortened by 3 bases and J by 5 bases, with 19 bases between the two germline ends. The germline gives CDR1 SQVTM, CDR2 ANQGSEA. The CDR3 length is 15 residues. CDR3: CSVDLSALGGTEAFF. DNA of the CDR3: TGCAGCGTTGATTTGTCGGCCCTCGGAGGAACTGAAGCTTTCTTT.

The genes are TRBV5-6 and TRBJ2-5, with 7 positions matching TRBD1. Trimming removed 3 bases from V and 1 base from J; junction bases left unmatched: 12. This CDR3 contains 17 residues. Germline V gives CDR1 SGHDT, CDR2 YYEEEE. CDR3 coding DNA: TGTGCCAGCAGCTATAGGGGACAGCTCAAAGCCCAAGAGACCCAGTACTTC. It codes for CASSYRGQLKAQETQYF.

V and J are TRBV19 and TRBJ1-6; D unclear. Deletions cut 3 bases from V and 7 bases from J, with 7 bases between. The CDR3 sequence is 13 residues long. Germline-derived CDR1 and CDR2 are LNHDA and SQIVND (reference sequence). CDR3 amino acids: CASSIYSNSPLHF. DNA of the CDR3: TGTGCCAGTAGTATTTACAGCAATTCACCCCTCCACTTT.

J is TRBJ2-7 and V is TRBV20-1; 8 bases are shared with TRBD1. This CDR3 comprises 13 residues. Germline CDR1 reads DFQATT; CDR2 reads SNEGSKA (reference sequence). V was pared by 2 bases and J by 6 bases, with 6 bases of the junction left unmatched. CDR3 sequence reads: CSARSGQAREQYF. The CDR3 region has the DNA TGCAGTGCTAGATCGGGACAGGCGCGCGAGCAGTACTTC.

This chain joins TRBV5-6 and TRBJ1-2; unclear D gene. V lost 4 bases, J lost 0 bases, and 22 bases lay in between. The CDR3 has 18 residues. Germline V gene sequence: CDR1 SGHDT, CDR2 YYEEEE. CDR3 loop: CASSRIYVQRPTNYGYTF. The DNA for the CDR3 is TGTGCCAGCAGCCGGATTTATGTCCAGCGGCCTACTAACTATGGCTACACCTTC. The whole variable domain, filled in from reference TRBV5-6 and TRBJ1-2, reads DAGVTQSPTHLIKTRGQQVTLRCSPKSGHDTVSWYQQALGQGPQFIFQYYEEEERQRGNFPDRFSGHQFPNYSSELNVNALLLGDSALYLCASSRIYVQRPTNYGYTFGSGTRLTVV.

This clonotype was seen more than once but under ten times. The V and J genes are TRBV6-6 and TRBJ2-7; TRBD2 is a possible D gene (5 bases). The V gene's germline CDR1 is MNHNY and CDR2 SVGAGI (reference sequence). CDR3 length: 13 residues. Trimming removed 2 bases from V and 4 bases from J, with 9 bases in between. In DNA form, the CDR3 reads TGTGCCAGCAGTTACAGTACGGGATACGAGCAGTACGTC. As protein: CASSYSTGYEQYV.

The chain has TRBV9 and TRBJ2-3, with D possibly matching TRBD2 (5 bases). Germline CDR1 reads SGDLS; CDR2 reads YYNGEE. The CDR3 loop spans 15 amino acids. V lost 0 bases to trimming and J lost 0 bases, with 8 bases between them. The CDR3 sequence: CASSVVPGSTDTQYF. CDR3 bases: TGTGCCAGCAGCGTAGTACCGGGGAGCACAGATACGCAGTATTTT.

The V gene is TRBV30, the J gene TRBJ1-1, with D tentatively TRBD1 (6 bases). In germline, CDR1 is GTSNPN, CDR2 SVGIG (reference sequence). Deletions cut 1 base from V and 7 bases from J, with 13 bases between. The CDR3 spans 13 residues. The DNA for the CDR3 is TGTGCCTGGAGTGGGGTAGGGGGAGGTGAAGCTTTCTTT. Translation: CAWSGVGGGEAFF.

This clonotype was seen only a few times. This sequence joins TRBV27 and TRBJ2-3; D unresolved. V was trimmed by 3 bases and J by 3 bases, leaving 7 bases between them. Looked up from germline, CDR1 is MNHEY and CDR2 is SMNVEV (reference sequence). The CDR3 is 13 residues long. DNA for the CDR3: TGTGCCAGCAGTTTGCGAGCAACAGATACGCAGTATTTT. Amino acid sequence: CASSLRATDTQYF.

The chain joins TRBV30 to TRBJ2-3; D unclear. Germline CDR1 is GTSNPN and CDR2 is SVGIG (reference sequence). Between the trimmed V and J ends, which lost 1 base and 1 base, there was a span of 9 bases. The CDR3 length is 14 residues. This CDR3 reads CAWSEGRGTDTQYF. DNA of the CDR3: TGTGCCTGGAGTGAGGGAAGGGGCACAGATACGCAGTATTTT.

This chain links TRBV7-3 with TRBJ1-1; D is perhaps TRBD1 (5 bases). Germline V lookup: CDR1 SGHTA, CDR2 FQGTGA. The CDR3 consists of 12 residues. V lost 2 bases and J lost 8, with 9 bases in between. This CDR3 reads CASSLPPGEAFF. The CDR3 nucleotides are TGTGCCAGCAGCTTACCCCCAGGGGAAGCTTTCTTT. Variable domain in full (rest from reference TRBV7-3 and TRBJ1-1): GAGVSQTPSNKVTEKGKYVELRCDPISGHTALYWYRQSLGQGPEFLIYFQGTGAADDSGLPNDRFFAVRPEGSVSTLKIQRTERGDSAVYLCASSLPPGEAFFGQGTRLTVV.

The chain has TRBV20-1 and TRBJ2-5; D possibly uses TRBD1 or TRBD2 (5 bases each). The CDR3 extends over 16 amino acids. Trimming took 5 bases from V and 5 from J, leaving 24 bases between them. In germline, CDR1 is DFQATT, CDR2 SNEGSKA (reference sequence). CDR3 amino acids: CSASGTVNDDVETQYF. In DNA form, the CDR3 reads TGCAGTGCTTCCGGGACCGTCAATGATGATGTGGAGACCCAGTACTTC.